Listed here are 6 T cell receptor beta chains from one sample, sequenced in a study of Graves' ophthalmopathy and Graves' hyperthyroidism. RNA transcripts yielded amplified TCR beta CDR3 regions. The workflow started with a first-round RT-PCR run with HTBI primers and then moved on to a second-round multiplex PCR. TCRdb reanalysed the multiplex PCR reads using MiXCR and keeps one entry per CDR3 protein. In the table there are around 1.1 million distinct CDR3 sequences, 35% to 45% of which are singletons. Sample: peripheral blood or thyroid tissue (not recorded which). Source of these receptors: an adult man with Graves' hyperthyroidism.

This clonotype came up many times. The genes are TRBV7-2 and TRBJ2-5, with 8 positions matching TRBD1. CDR3 size: 15 residues. From germline, CDR1 is SGHTA and CDR2 FQGNSA. V was pared by 5 bases and J by 7 bases, with 12 bases of the junction left unmatched. The CDR3 DNA follows: TGTGCCAGCAGCCGACCGGGACAGGCCGAGGGGACCCAGTACTTC. Translation: CASSRPGQAEGTQYF. Based on the CDR3 plus reference TRBV7-2 and TRBJ2-5, the full variable domain is GAGVSQSPSNKVTEKGKDVELRCDPISGHTALYWYRQSLGQGLEFLIYFQGNSAPDKSGLPSDRFSAERTGGSVSTLTIQRTQQEDSAVYLCASSRPGQAEGTQYFGPGTRLLVL.

This clonotype has at least ten counts. The genes are TRBV7-9 and TRBJ2-6; no definite D call. The CDR3 covers 17 residues. The ends were cut back, 4 bases at V and 4 bases at J, with 17 bases in the middle. Looked up from germline, CDR1 is SEHNR and CDR2 is FQNEAQ (reference sequence). CDR3 sequence reads: CASSYRKGQSGANVLTF. DNA of the CDR3: TGTGCCAGCAGCTATAGAAAAGGTCAATCCGGGGCCAACGTCCTGACTTTC.

V is TRBV24-1 and J is TRBJ2-7, with 8 bases fitting TRBD1. Per germline, CDR1 KGHDR and CDR2 SFDVKD. The V gene end was trimmed by 6 bases and the J gene end by 0 bases; junction bases not matched to a gene: 3. The CDR3 spans 14 residues. DNA of the CDR3: TGTGCCACCAGTCCGGGACAGGTCTCCTACGAGCAGTACTTC. Translating gives CATSPGQVSYEQYF.

This clonotype has just one count. V usage is TRBV7-2 and J usage is TRBJ1-2, with 7 bases aligning to TRBD1. Looked up from germline, CDR1 is SGHTA and CDR2 is FQGNSA. This CDR3 contains 14 residues. J was trimmed by 5 bases and V by 5 bases; bases with no gene match: 8. The CDR3 loop is CASSPGPRGYGYTF. As DNA, the CDR3 is TGTGCCAGCAGCCCTGGGCCCAGGGGGTATGGCTACACCTTC.

To note about this clonotype: The CDR3 does not close with the conserved phenylalanine or tryptophan, likely indicating a read error. The chain is built from TRBV19 and TRBJ1-5, with 7 positions matching TRBD1. This CDR3 is built from 16 residues. The germline gives CDR1 LNHDA, CDR2 SQIVND (reference sequence). After removal of 2 bases from V and 4 bases from J, the junction contained 8 bases not matched to a gene. Here the CDR3 reads CASSITDRATNQPQHS. The CDR3 coding sequence is TGTGCCAGTAGTATAACCGACAGGGCTACGAATCAGCCCCAGCATTCT.

Points on this clonotype: At one of its ends the junction is not consistent with the germline gene, which may arise from a read error. In DNA, the CDR3 is TGCGCCAGCGGGACACCGAACACCGGGGAGCTGCTTTTT. This codes for CASGTPNTGELLF. The chain recombines TRBV5-1 with TRBJ2-2; the D gene is possibly TRBD1 (6 bases). This CDR3 spans 13 amino acids. Germline V CDR1 and CDR2: SGHRS, YFSETQ.